These T cell receptor beta chains were read from a single sample in a study of OX40 agonist ivuxolimab in advanced cancers. Produced via immunoSEQ multiplex PCR; TCRdb's table is partial and in-frame only. The sample consists of 15,000 to 25,000 clones, 80% to 90% of them appearing once. Specimen: CD4+ or CD8+ T cells sorted from blood, collected in a trial of the OX40 agonist ivuxolimab. The source of these receptors is an adult with an advanced solid tumor such as melanoma, head and neck, liver or kidney cancer. CDR3s include the opening cysteine and the closing phenylalanine or tryptophan. Each record gives: clone size, J gene, V gene, D gene, CDR3 DNA, CDR3 protein. The D gene is left open where the match is weak. Expanded clones are given a class, and other clones once, few, many or no size at all.

NA,TRBJ2-7,TRBV7-9,TRBD1,TGTGCCAGCAGCTTAGAAGGGGGCGGCTACGAGCAGTACTTC,CASSLEGGGYEQYF
NA,TRBJ2-7,TRBV6-1,TRBD1,TGTGCCAGCAGCCCCCGGGACAGGGGATTATACGAGCAGTACTTC,CASSPRDRGLYEQYF
NA,TRBJ1-2,TRBV19,NA,TGTGCCAGTAGTATGATGTTGTCCTATGGCTACACCTTC,CASSMMLSYGYTF
NA,TRBJ2-4,TRBV5-1,NA,TGCGCCAGCAGCTGGCGCGGGGGCGGGGGAAACATTCAGTACTTC,CASSWRGGGGNIQYF
NA,TRBJ2-3,TRBV6-6,TRBD1,TGTGCCAGCAACAGACAGGGTGAGGAAGATACGCAGTATTTT,CASNRQGEEDTQYF
NA,TRBJ1-1,TRBV28,TRBD1,TGTGCCAGCAGTCCTATGACAGGGATTAGCGGGGGGAACACTGAAGCTTTCTTT,CASSPMTGISGGNTEAFF
NA,TRBJ2-7,TRBV28,TRBD2,TGTGCCAGCAACTTCGCCCGGGGGGCCTACGAGCAGTACTTC,CASNFARGAYEQYF
NA,TRBJ2-7,TRBV10-3,NA,TGTGCCACCCAGGGCCGCGACGAGCAGTACTTC,CATQGRDEQYF
NA,TRBJ2-7,TRBV6-6,NA,TGTGCCAGCAGTTACTCGGGCAGGGGGGTATACGAGCAGTACTTC,CASSYSGRGVYEQYF
NA,TRBJ2-3,TRBV5-1,TRBD2,TGCGCCAGCAGCTCCTTTTCTGGACTAGAGAATACGCAGTATTTT,CASSSFSGLENTQYF
NA,TRBJ1-3,TRBV28,NA,TGTGCCAGCACCATGGAACCACTCAGGGTAAACGGAAACACCATATATTTT,CASTMEPLRVNGNTIYF
NA,TRBJ2-2,TRBV6-5,TRBD1,TGTGCCAGCAGTTACCGATCTAGGGGGCGTTGGGAGCTGTTTTTT,CASSYRSRGRWELFF
few,TRBJ2-1,TRBV28,TRBD2,TGTGCCAGCACTCGGACTAGCGGGGGAGTCAATGAGCAGTTCTTC,CASTRTSGGVNEQFF
NA,TRBJ2-2,TRBV30,TRBD2,TGTGCCTGGAAACTCGCGGGGGGGCCCACCGGGGAGCTGTTTTTT,CAWKLAGGPTGELFF
NA,TRBJ2-2,TRBV6-5,TRBD1,TGTGCCAGCAGTACCCGGACAGGGGACACCGGGGAGCTGTTTTTT,CASSTRTGDTGELFF
NA,TRBJ2-2,TRBV27,TRBD1,TGTGCCAGCAGTTTTCTGACAGGGGGCTATGGCGGGGAGCTGTTTTTT,CASSFLTGGYGGELFF
NA,TRBJ1-6,TRBV5-1,NA,TGCGTCAGCAGCTTGGAAGGCCCTAATAATTCACCCCTCCACTTT,CVSSLEGPNNSPLHF
NA,TRBJ1-1,TRBV5-1,TRBD1,TGCGCCAGCAGCTGGGGCAGGGGGAGGGTGAACACTGAAGCTTTCTTT,CASSWGRGRVNTEAFF
NA,TRBJ1-1,TRBV6-5,NA,TGTGCCTGTAAGGGACGTGAAAACACTGAAGCTTTCTTT,CACKGRENTEAFF
NA,TRBJ2-7,TRBV5-6,NA,TGTGCCAGCAGCTTTTCGGCCACGACCTACGAGCAGTACTTC,CASSFSATTYEQYF
NA,TRBJ1-3,TRBV6-5,NA,TGTGCCAGCAGTCCGGGGGGGGTTGGAAACACCATATATTTT,CASSPGGVGNTIYF
NA,TRBJ2-3,TRBV19,TRBD1,TGTGCCAGTAGTTTACCCGGGACAGGGATGGATACGCAGTATTTT,CASSLPGTGMDTQYF
NA,TRBJ2-7,TRBV4-1,TRBD2,TGCGCCAGCAGCCAACCTAGACTAGCGGGGTCTTACGAGCAGTACTTC,CASSQPRLAGSYEQYF
NA,TRBJ1-5,TRBV7-8,NA,TGTGCCAGCGCCCGATCGGACGGGGATCAGCCCCAGCATTTT,CASARSDGDQPQHF
NA,TRBJ2-3,TRBV29-1,NA,TGCAGCGGGGGATCGAGGGCGCGGGATACGCAGTATTTT,CSGGSRARDTQYF
NA,TRBJ2-1,TRBV7-2,TRBD2,TGTGCCAGCAGCTTGATGCGGGGGAGTGGGTCGAATGAGCAGTTCTTC,CASSLMRGSGSNEQFF
NA,TRBJ1-1,TRBV6-1,NA,TGTGCCAGCAGGGGTCTGAACACTGAAGCTTTCTTT,CASRGLNTEAFF
NA,TRBJ2-7,TRBV27,TRBD2,TGTGCCAGCAGTTTATCGCCTAGCGGGAGGGCTCACTACGAGCAGTACTTC,CASSLSPSGRAHYEQYF
NA,TRBJ2-5,TRBV11-2,TRBD1,TGTGCCAGCAGCGGACAGGGGCAAGAGACCCAGTACTTC,CASSGQGQETQYF
once,TRBJ2-3,TRBV2,TRBD1,TGTGCCCTTCGCAGGGACAGGCATCCTATTAGTAGCACAGATACGCAGTATTTT,CALRRDRHPISSTDTQYF
NA,TRBJ1-5,TRBV6-1,TRBD1,TGTGCCAGCAGTGAAACAGGGGGCGGTCAGCCCCAGCATTTT,CASSETGGGQPQHF
few,TRBJ2-3,TRBV5-5,TRBD2,TGTGCCAGCAGCACCCGCTGGGAGGGGACAGATACGCAGTATTTT,CASSTRWEGTDTQYF
few,TRBJ2-3,TRBV7-8,TRBD1,TGTGCCAGCAGCAGGGGGCTGCCGGATACGCAGTATTTT,CASSRGLPDTQYF
NA,TRBJ2-3,TRBV19,NA,TGTGCCAGTACCCCCACGCCAGGACAGAGAAATACGCAGTATTTT,CASTPTPGQRNTQYF
NA,TRBJ2-2,TRBV19,NA,TGTGCCAGTAAGGCAGGGTCGTCCACCGGGGAGCTGTTTTTT,CASKAGSSTGELFF
NA,TRBJ2-2,TRBV9,NA,TGTGCCAGCAGCGTATCAACCTTTACAGGAACCGCCGGGGAGCTGTTTTTT,CASSVSTFTGTAGELFF
NA,TRBJ2-1,TRBV28,TRBD2,TGTGCCAGCAGGGGGCAGACACGCGGGACTAGCAATGAGCAGTTCTTC,CASRGQTRGTSNEQFF
NA,TRBJ2-1,TRBV2,NA,TGTGCCAGCAGTGAGGACTACAATGAGCAGTTCTTC,CASSEDYNEQFF
NA,TRBJ2-3,TRBV10-1,TRBD2,TGCGCCAGCACTCCAGGACTAGCGGGGGCATCAGATACGCAGTATTTT,CASTPGLAGASDTQYF
few,TRBJ1-1,TRBV13,NA,TGTGCCAGCAGCTTTTTCGGGGGGGACACTGAAGCTTTCTTT,CASSFFGGDTEAFF
NA,TRBJ2-1,TRBV5-1,NA,TGCGCCAGCAGCTTGGCCGCAGTCTCCTCCTACAATGAGCAGTTCTTC,CASSLAAVSSYNEQFF
NA,TRBJ2-7,TRBV7-8,TRBD2,TGTGCCAGCAGCCCCCAGCGGGGGAGCTACGAGCAGTACTTC,CASSPQRGSYEQYF
NA,TRBJ1-1,TRBV29-1,TRBD1,TGCAGCGTAGCGGACAGGGCACAAGCTTTCTTT,CSVADRAQAFF
NA,TRBJ2-4,TRBV27,TRBD2,TGTGCCAGCAGCCGTCGGGGGGACGGGGGAAACATTCAGTACTTC,CASSRRGDGGNIQYF
NA,TRBJ2-2,TRBV7-2,NA,TGTGCCAGCAGCTTAGGAGGGAGTAGAATATGGACCGGGGAGCTGTTTTTT,CASSLGGSRIWTGELFF